Listed below are T cell receptor beta chains from one sample, sequenced in a study of naive and memory T cell subsets. TCRdb recomputed calls from the 5' RACE reads with MiXCR, one row per CDR3 protein. This sample has tens of thousands of distinct CDR3 sequences, with about 8.3% found just once. These receptors all come from a female donor in good health. Both conserved end residues are trimmed from each CDR3. The order of the fields is V gene, J gene, CDR3 protein.

V gene: TRBV6-2/TRBV6-3; J gene: TRBJ1-2; CDR3 protein: ASSTGSGYT
V gene: TRBV18; J gene: TRBJ2-5; CDR3 protein: ASSPHSLETQY
V gene: TRBV2; J gene: TRBJ1-1; CDR3 protein: ASRGDRGTEAF
V gene: TRBV12-3/TRBV12-4; J gene: TRBJ1-4; CDR3 protein: ASSFRWDEKLF
V gene: TRBV18; J gene: TRBJ2-7; CDR3 protein: ASSTRQGAIDEQY
V gene: TRBV10-3; J gene: TRBJ1-2; CDR3 protein: AILSPGQEEYGYT
V gene: TRBV12-3/TRBV12-4; J gene: TRBJ1-1; CDR3 protein: ASSLTHGGLSTEAF
V gene: TRBV4-3; J gene: TRBJ2-3; CDR3 protein: ASSQGAPSDTQY
V gene: TRBV6-5; J gene: TRBJ1-1; CDR3 protein: ASSYGVGMMNTEAF
V gene: TRBV6-1; J gene: TRBJ1-5; CDR3 protein: ASSELYSNQPQH
V gene: TRBV28; J gene: TRBJ1-5; CDR3 protein: ASSDMRRGSNQPQH
V gene: TRBV28; J gene: TRBJ2-3; CDR3 protein: ASSLGLAGGYTDTQY
V gene: TRBV18; J gene: TRBJ1-3; CDR3 protein: ASSPGTGDHSGNTIY
V gene: TRBV29-1; J gene: TRBJ2-7; CDR3 protein: SVVVQLKSYEQY
V gene: TRBV6-2/TRBV6-3; J gene: TRBJ2-1; CDR3 protein: ASSRDDWNEQF
V gene: TRBV12-3/TRBV12-4; J gene: TRBJ1-1; CDR3 protein: ASRDRGLRTEAF
V gene: TRBV12-3/TRBV12-4; J gene: TRBJ1-2; CDR3 protein: ASSLRLRANQGSTNYGYT
V gene: TRBV29-1; J gene: TRBJ1-1; CDR3 protein: SVVSVGRSAAAF
V gene: TRBV18; J gene: TRBJ1-5; CDR3 protein: ASSPGTGNQPQH
V gene: TRBV27; J gene: TRBJ1-6; CDR3 protein: ASSVTQYSPLH
V gene: TRBV5-1; J gene: TRBJ2-5; CDR3 protein: ASSLLGRGRETQY
V gene: TRBV11-2; J gene: TRBJ1-4; CDR3 protein: ASSRALPPAEKLF
V gene: TRBV11-2; J gene: TRBJ1-5; CDR3 protein: ASSRTVNQPQH
V gene: TRBV4-3; J gene: TRBJ2-3; CDR3 protein: ASSQETAQVTQY
V gene: TRBV6-5; J gene: TRBJ2-1; CDR3 protein: ASSHGLAGSNEQF
V gene: TRBV12-3/TRBV12-4; J gene: TRBJ2-5; CDR3 protein: ASSFRGEKTQY
V gene: TRBV6-5; J gene: TRBJ2-5; CDR3 protein: ASSETPGELRTQY
V gene: TRBV3-1; J gene: TRBJ1-5; CDR3 protein: ASSPSRDRVHSNQPQH
V gene: TRBV14; J gene: TRBJ2-5; CDR3 protein: ASSRAGREETQY
V gene: TRBV5-1; J gene: TRBJ1-4; CDR3 protein: ASSLGPTDEKLF
V gene: TRBV12-3/TRBV12-4; J gene: TRBJ2-6; CDR3 protein: ASSFGLRSGANVLT
V gene: TRBV3-1; J gene: TRBJ1-5; CDR3 protein: ASSRNRYQPQH
V gene: TRBV29-1; J gene: TRBJ2-5; CDR3 protein: SVGLAGGQETQY
V gene: TRBV28; J gene: TRBJ1-1; CDR3 protein: ASSPSPNRVVAF
V gene: TRBV29-1; J gene: TRBJ2-5; CDR3 protein: SVAGQGLGETQY
V gene: TRBV27; J gene: TRBJ2-6; CDR3 protein: ASSLISVRGANVLT
V gene: TRBV28; J gene: TRBJ2-5; CDR3 protein: ASSSSPGQGETQY
V gene: TRBV30; J gene: TRBJ2-2; CDR3 protein: AWSVIPSTGELF
V gene: TRBV28; J gene: TRBJ1-5; CDR3 protein: ASSLGGQPQH
V gene: TRBV5-5; J gene: TRBJ2-1; CDR3 protein: ASSSGTGYYNEQF
V gene: TRBV7-9; J gene: TRBJ1-1; CDR3 protein: ASSLVYTEAF
V gene: TRBV7-2; J gene: TRBJ2-2; CDR3 protein: ASSPNPSGTGELF
V gene: TRBV20-1; J gene: TRBJ2-1; CDR3 protein: SAALRNNEQF
V gene: TRBV28; J gene: TRBJ2-5; CDR3 protein: ASSFGSQGQTQY
V gene: TRBV29-1; J gene: TRBJ1-2; CDR3 protein: SAQGTGGWNYGYT
V gene: TRBV6-5; J gene: TRBJ1-5; CDR3 protein: ASSYSGGVQPQH
V gene: TRBV20-1; J gene: TRBJ2-1; CDR3 protein: SASNRQVGKNEQF
V gene: TRBV5-1; J gene: TRBJ2-5; CDR3 protein: ASSFTGTQLTQY
V gene: TRBV29-1; J gene: TRBJ2-3; CDR3 protein: SVGTETTQY
V gene: TRBV20-1; J gene: TRBJ2-7; CDR3 protein: SARDRGAAYEQY
V gene: TRBV20-1; J gene: TRBJ2-5; CDR3 protein: SARLAGGLETQY